Listed below are T cell receptor beta chains from one sample, sequenced in a study of blood T cell repertoires in COVID-19. Generated by immunoSEQ multiplex PCR, the TCRdb table keeps only in-frame clones and is missing some. The table has just over 300,000 clones, around 87% seen once. Sequencing was done on a sample of peripheral blood. These TCRs come from a man aged 18 to 30 with active or convalescent COVID-19. CDR3s include the opening cysteine and the closing phenylalanine or tryptophan. A D gene is named only where the DNA matches it firmly. Clone size, where shown, is once, few, many, or a class for clones that have expanded.

TRBD1	-	TRBV6-2/TRBV6-3	TRBJ1-6	TGTGCCAGCAGTTCCTTGGGACAGGGTTTTGGTTCACCCCTCCACTTT	CASSSLGQGFGSPLHF
-	-	TRBV29-1	TRBJ2-4	TGCAGCGTTGTCTCAGCCCGTGGAGCGAACATTCAGTACTTC	CSVVSARGANIQYF
-	-	TRBV5-1	TRBJ2-2	TGCGCCAGCAGCTTGGCGGCGGGTCTTAACACCGGGGAGCTGTTTTTT	CASSLAAGLNTGELFF
-	once	TRBV6-4	TRBJ1-2	TGTGCCAGCAGCTTAGGCCCAGAGGCTAACTATGGCTACACCTTC	CASSLGPEANYGYTF
-	-	TRBV5-1	TRBJ1-3	TGCGCCAGCAGCTTGGCCGGTCAGGGTTTTGGAAACACCATATATTTT	CASSLAGQGFGNTIYF
-	-	TRBV27	TRBJ2-7	TGTGCCAGCAGTTCATTGGGGCGAGCAAAGGAGCAGTACTTC	CASSSLGRAKEQYF
TRBD1	-	TRBV7-9	TRBJ1-1	TGTGCCAGCAGCTTAGTACAGGGGGCAGACACTGAAGCTTTCTTT	CASSLVQGADTEAFF
-	-	TRBV5-1	TRBJ2-3	TGCGCCAGCAGCTTGGGGGCCGTGTCAAACACAGATACGCAGTATTTT	CASSLGAVSNTDTQYF
TRBD2	-	TRBV5-8	TRBJ2-2	TGTGCCAGCAGAAAGAGGACTAGCAGACCCCGAGGTAGCACCGGGGAGCTGTTTTTT	CASRKRTSRPRGSTGELFF
-	-	TRBV7-2	TRBJ1-5	TGTGCCAGCAGCTTAGCTTTCGGGGTAGGGCAGCCCCAGCATTTT	CASSLAFGVGQPQHF
-	-	TRBV10-3	TRBJ1-2	TGTGCCATCAGAGCCAGCGACAGTAATAACTATGGCTACACCTTC	CAIRASDSNNYGYTF
-	once	TRBV5-1	TRBJ2-7	TGCGCCAGCAGCCAGGACACCGCATACTACGAGCAGTACTTC	CASSQDTAYYEQYF
TRBD1	-	TRBV6-5	TRBJ2-7	TGTGCCAGCAGCCCCACAGGGGGCTTTGTCCACGAGCAGTACTTC	CASSPTGGFVHEQYF
TRBD1	-	TRBV5-6	TRBJ1-2	TGTGCCAGTATAAACAGGGGTCTCGGATCGGGCTACACCTTC	CASINRGLGSGYTF
TRBD1	-	TRBV7-9	TRBJ1-2	TGTGCCAGCAGGCCAGGGGGTGTTGGTAACTATGGCTACACCTTC	CASRPGGVGNYGYTF
TRBD1	-	TRBV12-5	TRBJ1-5	TGTGCTAGTGGTTTGGGACAGGGGGAAAATAGCAATCAGCCCCAGCATTTT	CASGLGQGENSNQPQHF
-	-	TRBV19	TRBJ1-1	TGTGCCAGTAGTCCCGGACACAACACTGAAGCTTTCTTT	CASSPGHNTEAFF
TRBD2	-	TRBV7-8	TRBJ2-3	TGTGCCACCACCCGAAAGGGACTAGCGGGGGGAGGGGATACGCAGTATTTT	CATTRKGLAGGGDTQYF
-	once	TRBV5-6	TRBJ1-5	TGTGCCAGCAGCTTGTATCAAGGGGTGAATCAGCCCCAGCATTTT	CASSLYQGVNQPQHF
TRBD1	-	TRBV29-1	TRBJ2-3	TGCAGCGTTGAGGGGACAGGGGACGAGTATTTT	CSVEGTGDEYF
-	many	TRBV3-1/TRBV3-2	TRBJ1-3	TGTGCCAGCAGCCGAAGGGGAACTGGAAACACCATATATTTT	CASSRRGTGNTIYF
-	-	TRBV11-2	TRBJ2-7	TGTGCCAGCCTCTACGGGACACCACTTTCCTACGAGCAGTACTTC	CASLYGTPLSYEQYF
TRBD1	-	TRBV7-9	TRBJ1-2	TGTGCCAGCACCCCGACTTTGGACAGGTCTAACTATGGCTACACCTTC	CASTPTLDRSNYGYTF
TRBD2	-	TRBV27	TRBJ2-2	TGTGCCAGCAGTTTGAGGTGGCGAGGGGAGGGGACCGGGGAGCTGTTTTTT	CASSLRWRGEGTGELFF
TRBD2	once	TRBV27	TRBJ2-1	TGTGCCAGCAGTCGCGGACTAGCGGGAGTCAATGAGCAGTTCTTC	CASSRGLAGVNEQFF
-	-	TRBV14	TRBJ2-7	TGTGCCAGCAGGAAAACGGGTCGATCCTACGAGCAGTACTTC	CASRKTGRSYEQYF
TRBD1	-	TRBV6-4	TRBJ2-7	TGTGCCATCCCAACGGGACAGGGCTACGAGCAGTACTTC	CAIPTGQGYEQYF
-	-	TRBV9	TRBJ1-1	TGTGCCAGCAGCGTTCAGGCAAGGAACACTGAAGCTTTCTTT	CASSVQARNTEAFF
TRBD1	-	TRBV27	TRBJ1-5	TGTGCCAGCAGTCCCGGGACAGGGGGCGATCAGCCCCAGCATTTT	CASSPGTGGDQPQHF
-	-	TRBV27	TRBJ1-1	TGTGCCAGCAGTTTGGGGCAGGGAGGCACTGAAGCTTTCTTT	CASSLGQGGTEAFF
-	once	TRBV27	TRBJ2-1	TGTGCCAGCAGTTCGGATGACATTCAGCAGTTCTTC	CASSSDDIQQFF
-	-	TRBV18	TRBJ1-3	TGTGCCAGCTCACCTGGCAGGTCGAGAAACACCATATATTTT	CASSPGRSRNTIYF
-	-	TRBV6-2/TRBV6-3	TRBJ1-1	TGTGCCAGCAGTGGACATCCCACTGAAGCTTTCTTT	CASSGHPTEAFF
TRBD1	-	TRBV4-1	TRBJ1-2	TGCGCCAGCAGCCTGTCACAGGGGGCGAACTATGGCTACACCTTC	CASSLSQGANYGYTF
-	once	TRBV11-3	TRBJ2-1	TGTGCCAGCAGCCCATCTCTAGCGACCAATGAGCAGTTCTTC	CASSPSLATNEQFF
TRBD1	many	TRBV7-9	TRBJ2-5	TGTGCCAGCAGCATTGGGACAGGGGAAGCAGAGACCCAGTACTTC	CASSIGTGEAETQYF
-	many	TRBV5-8	TRBJ1-5	TGTGCCAGCACCCGTCCGGGGGTTAGCAATCAGCCCCAGCATTTT	CASTRPGVSNQPQHF
TRBD2	-	TRBV5-6	TRBJ2-3	TGTGCCAGCAACAGGGGACTAGCGGGGACAGATACGCAGTATTTT	CASNRGLAGTDTQYF
TRBD2	-	TRBV7-3	TRBJ2-6	TGTGCCAGCAGCTGGAGCGGGAAAGTGTCTGGGGCCAACGTCCTGACTTTC	CASSWSGKVSGANVLTF
TRBD2	-	TRBV5-1	TRBJ2-5	TGCGCCAGCAGCTACCCCCGAGGGCGGGAGACGGAAGAGACCCAGTACTTC	CASSYPRGRETEETQYF
-	-	TRBV20-1	TRBJ2-1	TGCAGTGCTAGCGTCATCAGGGAGCAGTTCTTC	CSASVIREQFF
-	-	TRBV7-9	TRBJ1-2	TGTGCCAGCAGCCCGCCGGTAGCTAACTATGGCTACACCTTC	CASSPPVANYGYTF
-	-	TRBV9	TRBJ2-6	TGTGCCAGCAGCGCCGGGACACCTATCTCTGGGGCCAACGTCCTGACTTTC	CASSAGTPISGANVLTF
TRBD2	-	TRBV27	TRBJ2-1	TGTGCCAGCAGTTTATCGGGGCGGGAGAGCAATGAGCAGTTCTTC	CASSLSGRESNEQFF
-	few	TRBV23-1	TRBJ1-6	TGCGCCACTCTACAGGGTAGGGCGCCAAATTCACCCCTCCACTTT	CATLQGRAPNSPLHF
-	-	TRBV9	TRBJ1-1	TGTGCCAGCAGCGTAGAGTCGGGGGACACTGAAGCTTTCTTT	CASSVESGDTEAFF
TRBD2	once	TRBV18	TRBJ2-5	TGTGCCAGCTCACCAGCCAGGGAGGGGGAGACCCAGTACTTC	CASSPAREGETQYF
TRBD2	once	TRBV7-6	TRBJ2-5	TGTGCCAGCAGCTTAGTCAGGGTCCCGGGACTAGCGGGAACCCAAGAGACCCAGTACTTC	CASSLVRVPGLAGTQETQYF
TRBD1	-	TRBV2	TRBJ1-2	TGTGCCAGCAGTGGAGGACAGGGAGGAGACTATGGCTACACCTTC	CASSGGQGGDYGYTF
-	-	TRBV24-1	TRBJ1-1	TGTGCCACCAGGGCGGGGGGGGACACTGAAGCTTTCTTT	CATRAGGDTEAFF
TRBD1	-	TRBV5-1	TRBJ1-2	TGCGCCAGCAGCGCGGACAGGGTTGGCTACACCTTC	CASSADRVGYTF
-	-	TRBV3-1/TRBV3-2	TRBJ2-5	TGTGCCAGCAGCCACAACCAAGAGACCCAGTACTTC	CASSHNQETQYF
-	-	TRBV25-1	TRBJ1-2	TGTGCCAGCGCCGGGACACCGTACTATGGCTACACCTTC	CASAGTPYYGYTF
TRBD1	-	TRBV7-9	TRBJ2-1	TGTGCCAGCAGCTCTCCGACAGGGTTTCTGTTCTTC	CASSSPTGFLFF